This note documents a single TCR beta chain sequence. Its target is not known. CDR1 is LGHDT, CDR2 YNNKEL, per germline (reference sequence). CDR3 size: 13 residues. V was trimmed by 2 bases and J by 7 bases, leaving 9 bases between them. These data come from a study of response to subunit inactivated influenza vaccine. Study-wide results and limits: Authors suggested seasonal influenza vaccinations each recruit few new T cells.

Each CDR3 protein gets one entry after TCRdb re-called the RT-PCR reads with MiXCR. Here the sample spans more than 150,000 distinct CDR3 sequences, around 8.8% being singletons. Sample: non-naive T cells sorted from PBMCs, taken on the day of vaccination. This TCR derives from a man aged 50 or older who received an inactivated influenza vaccine. The chain is built from TRBV3-1 and TRBJ1-5, with D possibly being TRBD1 (6 bases). CDR3 DNA sequence: TGTGCCAGCAGCCAATTCCAGGGGCAGCCCCAGCATTTT. It is translated as CASSQFQGQPQHF.